This T cell receptor beta chain was sequenced during a study of CD8+ T cells in alopecia areata. Study-level points and caveats: Mice showed TCR sharing more clearly than patients did, possibly owing to HLA.

Documented treatment: oral pan-JAK inhibitor, 5-10 mg twice daily. It was from PBMCs that CD4+ and CD8+ T cells were sorted. TCR sequencing used cDNA made by reverse transcription of extracted RNA. Sequenced by immunoSEQ multiplex PCR; TCRdb stores in-frame clones only, minus some. This table holds 110,000 or so clones, less than 75% found once. The table lists this clone with a few counts. Antigen specificity is unknown. The V end lost 4 bases, the J end lost 3 bases, and 3 bases lay between the germline ends. This CDR3 is built from 10 residues. Germline assignment: CDR1 SQVTM and CDR2 ANQGSEA. This sequence originates from a human donor with alopecia areata. The chain is built from TRBV29-1 and TRBJ1-2; D unresolved. The specimen comprised CD8+ T cells sorted from blood, sampled at week 4, from a patient treated with tofacitinib. CDR3 in amino acids: CSVVHYGYTF. CDR3 DNA sequence: TGCAGCGTTGTGCACTATGGCTACACCTTC.